This T cell receptor (beta chain) stems from a study of blood T cells in healthy people across ages. Study-level points and caveats: Long-lived donors carried more naive CD4+ cells and greater diversity than aged donors. When one million T cells were used, diversity estimates were thought to be underestimates.

The CDR3 spans 13 residues. Germline V CDR1 and CDR2: PRHDT, FYEKMQ (reference sequence). Between the trimmed V and J ends, which lost 1 base and 3 bases, there was a span of 5 bases. There are many counts of this clonotype. Its specificity is not known. A second roughly 6 to 12 cycle PCR used barcoded and J-beta primers. MiXCR, applied by TCRdb to the 5' RACE reads, yields one record per CDR3 protein. The sample has hundreds of thousands of distinct CDR3 sequences; about a third are singletons. The sequenced sample consisted of blood. This chain links TRBV13 with TRBJ2-3; D remains ambiguous. The source of this sequence is an elderly woman in good health. The CDR3 here is CASSLEATDTQYF. As DNA, the CDR3 is TGTGCCAGCAGCTTAGAGGCAACAGATACGCAGTATTTT.